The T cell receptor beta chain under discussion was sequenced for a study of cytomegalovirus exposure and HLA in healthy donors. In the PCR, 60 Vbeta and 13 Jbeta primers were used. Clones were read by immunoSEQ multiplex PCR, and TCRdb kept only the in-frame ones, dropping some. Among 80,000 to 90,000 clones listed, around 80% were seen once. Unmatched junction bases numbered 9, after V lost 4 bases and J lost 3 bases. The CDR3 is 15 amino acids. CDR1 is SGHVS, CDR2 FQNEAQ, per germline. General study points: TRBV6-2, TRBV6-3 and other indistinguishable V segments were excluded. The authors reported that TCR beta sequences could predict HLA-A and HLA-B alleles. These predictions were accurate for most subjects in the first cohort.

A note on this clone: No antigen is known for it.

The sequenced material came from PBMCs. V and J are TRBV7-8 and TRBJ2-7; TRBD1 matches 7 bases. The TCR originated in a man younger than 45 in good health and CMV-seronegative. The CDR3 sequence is CASSYPDRPDYEQYF. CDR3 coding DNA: TGTGCCAGCAGCTACCCGGACAGGCCGGACTACGAGCAGTACTTC.